This T cell receptor (beta chain) originates from a study of T-cell reconstitution after alpha-beta-depleted transplantation in children. A TCRbeta library incorporating unique molecular identifiers was prepared. One entry per CDR3 protein, called by TCRdb with MiXCR from the PCR reads. The repertoire holds 250,000 to 400,000 distinct CDR3 sequences, roughly 21% seen once, with roughly 9.7% in the top ten. The CDR3 spans 14 residues. Germline V CDR1 and CDR2: MDHEN, SYDVKM. The germline V and J ends were trimmed by 4 bases and 1 base, with 9 bases remaining between them. General study findings and limits: Hyperexpanded clones declined; after one year, newly produced T cells mostly supplied diversity. In patients about two months after transplant, alpha-beta T cells reportedly arose from several hundred expanded graft clones. In some patients, recipient T cells and intrathymic progenitors surviving conditioning explained high day-60 diversity.

Remarks on this clonotype: Its antigen is not identified.

The chain is built from TRBV28 and TRBJ2-3; either TRBD1 or TRBD2 may supply D (5 bases each). The source of this sequence is a male patient under 18 who had a stem cell transplant for acute lymphoblastic leukemia, so the T cells may come from the graft donor. The starting material was PBMCs, mostly from graft donor cells, obtained 180 days after TCRalphabeta/CD19-depleted stem cell transplant. The CDR3, as DNA: TGTGCCAGCAGTTGGGGGAGAGGCACAGATACGCAGTATTTT. This sequence encodes CASSWGRGTDTQYF.